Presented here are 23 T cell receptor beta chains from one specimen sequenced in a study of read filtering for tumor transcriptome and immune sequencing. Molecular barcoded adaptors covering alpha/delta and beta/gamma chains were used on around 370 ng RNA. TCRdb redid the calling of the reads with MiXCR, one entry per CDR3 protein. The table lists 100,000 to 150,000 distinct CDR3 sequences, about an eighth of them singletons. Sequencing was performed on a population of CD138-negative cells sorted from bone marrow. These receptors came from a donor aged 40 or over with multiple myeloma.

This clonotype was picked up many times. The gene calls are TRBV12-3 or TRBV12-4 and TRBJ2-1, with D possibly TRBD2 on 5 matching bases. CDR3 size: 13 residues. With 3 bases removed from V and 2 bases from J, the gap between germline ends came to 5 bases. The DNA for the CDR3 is TGTGCCAGCAGTTTCGGGACCTACAATGAGCAGTTCTTC. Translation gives CASSFGTYNEQFF.

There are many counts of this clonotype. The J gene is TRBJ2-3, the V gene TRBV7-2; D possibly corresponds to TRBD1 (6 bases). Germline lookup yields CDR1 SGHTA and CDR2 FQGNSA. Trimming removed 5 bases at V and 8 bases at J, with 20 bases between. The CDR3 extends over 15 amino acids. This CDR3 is CASSARDTGLGTQYF. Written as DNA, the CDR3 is TGTGCCAGCAGCGCCCGGGACACGGGCTTGGGTACGCAGTATTTT.

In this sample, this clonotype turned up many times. Written as DNA, the CDR3 is TGTGCCAGCAGTTACCAGGATCGCGATGGCTACACCTTC. It yields the protein CASSYQDRDGYTF. The chain recombines TRBV6-2 or TRBV6-3 with TRBJ1-2; D is uncertain. Germline assignment: CDR1 MNHEY and CDR2 SVGEGT. This CDR3 is built from 13 residues. The V end was cut by 2 bases, the J end by 6 bases, with 10 bases between.

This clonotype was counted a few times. CDR3 residues: CSARRGHRNTGELFF. CDR3 bases: TGCAGTGCTAGAAGGGGGCACCGGAACACCGGGGAGCTGTTTTTT. J is TRBJ2-2 and V is TRBV20-1; 7 bases fit TRBD1. V dropped 2 bases and J dropped 1; count of bases not matched to a gene: 4. Germline V lookup: CDR1 DFQATT, CDR2 SNEGSKA (reference sequence). The CDR3 has 15 amino acids.

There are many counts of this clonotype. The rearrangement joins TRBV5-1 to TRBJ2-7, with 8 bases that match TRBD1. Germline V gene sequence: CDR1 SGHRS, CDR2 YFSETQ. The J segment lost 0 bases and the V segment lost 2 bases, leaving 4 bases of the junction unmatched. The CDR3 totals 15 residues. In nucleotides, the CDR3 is TGCGCCAGCAGCTTCGGGACAGGTACCTCCTACGAGCAGTACTTC. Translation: CASSFGTGTSYEQYF.

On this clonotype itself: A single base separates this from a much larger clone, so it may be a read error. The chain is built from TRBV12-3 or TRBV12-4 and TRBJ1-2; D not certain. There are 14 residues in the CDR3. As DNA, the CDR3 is TGTGCCGGCAGTTTAGCGGAGTTCGCAGGAGGCTACACCTTC. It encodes CAGSLAEFAGGYTF.

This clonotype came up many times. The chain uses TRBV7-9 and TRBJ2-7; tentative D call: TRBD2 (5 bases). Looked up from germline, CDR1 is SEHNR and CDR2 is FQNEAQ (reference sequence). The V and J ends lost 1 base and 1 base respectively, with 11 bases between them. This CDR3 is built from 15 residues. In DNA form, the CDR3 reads TGTGCCAGCAGCTTAGTGGGTGGGAGTTCCTACGAGCAGTACTTC. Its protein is CASSLVGGSSYEQYF.

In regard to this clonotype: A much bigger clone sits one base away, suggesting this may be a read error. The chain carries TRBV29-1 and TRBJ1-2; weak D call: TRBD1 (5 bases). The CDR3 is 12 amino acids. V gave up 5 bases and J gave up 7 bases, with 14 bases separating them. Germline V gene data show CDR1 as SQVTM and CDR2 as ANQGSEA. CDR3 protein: CSVNRCLSGYTF. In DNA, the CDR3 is TGCAGCGTTAACAGGTGTTTGTCTGGCTACACCTTC.

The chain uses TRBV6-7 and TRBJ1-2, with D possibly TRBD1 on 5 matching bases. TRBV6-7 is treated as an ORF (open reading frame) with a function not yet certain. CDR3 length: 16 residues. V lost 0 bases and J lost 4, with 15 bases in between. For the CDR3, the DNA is TGTGCCAGCAGTTACTCGATGCAGGGCCACCGCTATGGCTACACCTTC. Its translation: CASSYSMQGHRYGYTF.

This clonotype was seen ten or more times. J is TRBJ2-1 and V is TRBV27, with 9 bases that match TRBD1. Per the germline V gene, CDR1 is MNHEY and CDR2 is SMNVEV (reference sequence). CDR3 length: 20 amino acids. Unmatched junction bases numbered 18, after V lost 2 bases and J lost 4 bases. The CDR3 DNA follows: TGTGCCAGCAGTTTAAGGCCCGGGACAGGGACCATTCTGGGGTACAATGAGCAGTTCTTC. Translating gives CASSLRPGTGTILGYNEQFF.

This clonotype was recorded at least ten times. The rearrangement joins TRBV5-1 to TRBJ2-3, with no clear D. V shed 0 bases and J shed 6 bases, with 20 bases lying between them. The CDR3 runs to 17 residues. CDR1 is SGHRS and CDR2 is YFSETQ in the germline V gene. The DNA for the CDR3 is TGCGCCAGCAGCTTGGGAGCTTGGCAGGCCGGCTCGGATACGCAGTATTTT. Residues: CASSLGAWQAGSDTQYF.

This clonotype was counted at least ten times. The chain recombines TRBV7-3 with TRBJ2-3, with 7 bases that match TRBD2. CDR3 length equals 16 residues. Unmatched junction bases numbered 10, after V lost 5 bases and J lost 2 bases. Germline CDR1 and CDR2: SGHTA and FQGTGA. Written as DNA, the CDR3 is TGTGCCAGCAGCCCTCAGGCTAGCGGAGACACAGATACGCAGTATTTT. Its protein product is CASSPQASGDTDTQYF.

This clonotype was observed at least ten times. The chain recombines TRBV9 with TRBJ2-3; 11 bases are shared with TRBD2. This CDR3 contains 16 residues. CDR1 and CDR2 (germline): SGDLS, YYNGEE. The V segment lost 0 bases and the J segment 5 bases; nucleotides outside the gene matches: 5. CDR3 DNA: TGTGCCAGCAGCGTAGGAACTAGCGGGAGCCGAGATACGCAGTATTTT. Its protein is CASSVGTSGSRDTQYF. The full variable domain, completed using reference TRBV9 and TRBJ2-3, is DSGVTQTPKHLITATGQRVTLRCSPRSGDLSVYWYQQSLDQGLQFLIQYYNGEERAKGNILERFSAQQFPDLHSELNLSSLELGDSALYFCASSVGTSGSRDTQYFGPGTRLTVL.

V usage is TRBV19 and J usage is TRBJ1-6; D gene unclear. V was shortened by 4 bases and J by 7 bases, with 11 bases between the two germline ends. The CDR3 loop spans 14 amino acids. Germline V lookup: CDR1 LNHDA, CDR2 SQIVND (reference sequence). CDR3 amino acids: CASSSSQTNSPLHF. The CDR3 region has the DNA TGTGCCAGTAGTAGTAGTCAGACCAATTCACCCCTCCACTTT.

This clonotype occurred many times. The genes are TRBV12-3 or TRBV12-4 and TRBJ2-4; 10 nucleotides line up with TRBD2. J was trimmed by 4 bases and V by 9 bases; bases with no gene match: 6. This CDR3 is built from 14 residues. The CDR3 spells CASRLAGAKNIQYF. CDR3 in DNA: TGTGCCAGTAGGCTAGCGGGAGCGAAAAACATTCAGTACTTC.

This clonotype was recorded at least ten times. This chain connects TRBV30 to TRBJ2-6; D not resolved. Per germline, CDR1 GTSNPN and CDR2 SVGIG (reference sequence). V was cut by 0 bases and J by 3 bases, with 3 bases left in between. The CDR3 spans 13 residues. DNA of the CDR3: TGTGCCTGGAGTGTAGGTGGGGCCAACGTCCTGACTTTC. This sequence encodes CAWSVGGANVLTF.

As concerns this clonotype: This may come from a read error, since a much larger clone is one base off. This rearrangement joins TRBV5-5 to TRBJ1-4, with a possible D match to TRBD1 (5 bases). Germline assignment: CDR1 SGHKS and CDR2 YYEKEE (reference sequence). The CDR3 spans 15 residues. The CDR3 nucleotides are TGTGCCAGCGGCTTAGGGACTTCAACTAATGAAAAACTGTTTTTT. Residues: CASGLGTSTNEKLFF. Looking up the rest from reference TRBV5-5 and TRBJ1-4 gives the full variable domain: DAGVTQSPTHLIKTRGQQVTLRCSPISGHKSVSWYQQVLGQGPQFIFQYYEKEERGRGNFPDRFSARQFPNYSSELNVNALLLGDSALYLCASGLGTSTNEKLFFGSGTQLSVL.

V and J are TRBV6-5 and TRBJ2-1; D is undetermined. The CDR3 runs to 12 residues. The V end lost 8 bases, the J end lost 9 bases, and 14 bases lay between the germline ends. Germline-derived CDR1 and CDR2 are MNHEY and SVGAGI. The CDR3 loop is CASQQGPSEQFF. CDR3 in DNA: TGTGCCAGCCAACAAGGTCCCAGTGAGCAGTTCTTC.

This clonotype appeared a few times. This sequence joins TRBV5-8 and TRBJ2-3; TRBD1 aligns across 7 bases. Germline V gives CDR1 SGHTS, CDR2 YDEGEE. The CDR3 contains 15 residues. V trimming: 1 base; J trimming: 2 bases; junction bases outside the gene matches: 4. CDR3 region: CASSLSGGNTDTQYF. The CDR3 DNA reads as TGTGCCAGCAGCTTGTCAGGGGGTAACACAGATACGCAGTATTTT. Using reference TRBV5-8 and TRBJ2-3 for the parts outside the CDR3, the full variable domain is EAGVTQSPTHLIKTRGQQATLRCSPISGHTSVYWYQQALGLGLQFLLWYDEGEERNRGNFPPRFSGRQFPNYSSELNVNALELEDSALYLCASSLSGGNTDTQYFGPGTRLTVL.

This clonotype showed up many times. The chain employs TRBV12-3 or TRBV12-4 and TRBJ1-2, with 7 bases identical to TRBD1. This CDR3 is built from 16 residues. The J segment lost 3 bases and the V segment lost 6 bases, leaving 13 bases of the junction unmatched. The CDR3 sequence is CASRGFQGQADYGYTF. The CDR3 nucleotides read TGTGCCAGCAGAGGGTTCCAAGGACAGGCGGACTATGGCTACACCTTC.

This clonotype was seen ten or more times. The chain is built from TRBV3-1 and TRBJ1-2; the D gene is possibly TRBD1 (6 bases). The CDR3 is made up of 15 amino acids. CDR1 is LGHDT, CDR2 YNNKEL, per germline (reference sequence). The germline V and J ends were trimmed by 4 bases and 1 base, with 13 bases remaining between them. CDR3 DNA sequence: TGTGCCAGCAGCCGTCGACAGGATTATAACTATGGCTACACCTTC. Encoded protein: CASSRRQDYNYGYTF.

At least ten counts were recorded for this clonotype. The CDR3 protein is CSARDRLAGGINEQFF. The CDR3 DNA follows: TGCAGTGCTAGAGATCGCCTAGCGGGAGGGATAAATGAGCAGTTCTTC. The chain is built from TRBV20-1 and TRBJ2-1, with TRBD2 matching 12 bases. With 0 bases clipped from V and 7 bases from J, the junction kept 7 bases outside the gene matches. The CDR3 is 16 residues long. The germline V gene has CDR1 DFQATT and CDR2 SNEGSKA (reference sequence).

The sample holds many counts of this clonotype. The CDR3: CASSLPAGETQYF. CDR3 in DNA: TGCGCCAGCAGCTTACCGGCCGGGGAGACCCAGTACTTC. The chain recombines TRBV5-1 with TRBJ2-5; no clear D gene. The V end lost 2 bases, the J end lost 5 bases, and 10 bases lay between the germline ends. The CDR3 consists of 13 residues. Germline assignment: CDR1 SGHRS and CDR2 YFSETQ.